This T cell receptor (beta chain) was found in a study of T cell repertoires in cytomegalovirus infection. Looking at the study overall: Researchers turned to recently identified HLA-C-restricted CMV epitopes as well as well-studied HLA-B-restricted ones. A matching HLA type, together with CMV infection, was signaled by public TCR beta signatures.

Remarks on this clonotype: What it recognizes is unknown.

One entry per CDR3 protein results from TCRdb running MiXCR on the reads. The table lists around 570,000 distinct CDR3 sequences, just under 40% of them singletons, with 48% in the top ten. CDR3 length: 15 residues. In germline, CDR1 is DFQATT, CDR2 SNEGSKA (reference sequence). The V and J ends lost 3 bases and 1 base respectively, with 14 bases between them. The sample here was cultured PBMCs, taken from culture after CMV antigen stimulation. This chain joins TRBV20-1 and TRBJ2-3; a possible D gene is TRBD1 (5 bases). The sequence was collected from a human donor in good health (CMV status not recorded). Some clones in this sample may be carry-over from other donors' samples. The CDR3 DNA reads TGCAGTGCTAGCTTCAGCAGGGTGGGCACAGATACGCAGTATTTT. Residues: CSASFSRVGTDTQYF.